The 2 T cell receptor beta chains presented below share a single source sample, sequenced in a study of blood T cell repertoires in COVID-19. Generated by immunoSEQ multiplex PCR, the TCRdb table keeps only in-frame clones and is missing some. The data hold roughly 220,000 clones, with around four fifths observed a single time. Sequenced sample: peripheral blood. The source of these receptors is a man in his thirties or forties with active or convalescent COVID-19.

The gene calls are TRBV15 and TRBJ1-1; 8 bases fit TRBD1. The CDR3 totals 14 residues. Per the germline V gene, CDR1 is LNHNV and CDR2 is YYDKDF (reference sequence). With 6 bases clipped from V and 6 bases from J, the junction kept 9 bases outside the gene matches. CDR3 DNA: TGTGCCACCAGAGAGCAGGGGGCGCCCCCTGAAGCTTTCTTT. Protein product: CATREQGAPPEAFF. The full variable domain, rest sourced from reference TRBV15 and TRBJ1-1, is DAMVIQNPRYQVTQFGKPVTLSCSQTLNHNVMYWYQQKSSQAPKLLFHYYDKDFNNEADTPDNFQSRRPNTSFCFLDIRSPGLGDTAMYLCATREQGAPPEAFFGQGTRLTVV.

This clone was seen just once. The V and J genes are TRBV28 and TRBJ2-7, with TRBD1 identical over 8 bases. The CDR3 is 13 amino acids. Germline CDR1 and CDR2: MDHEN and SYDVKM. The trim removed 8 bases at V and 4 bases at J, leaving 7 bases unmatched. As DNA, the CDR3 is TGTGCCAGCGGAGACAGGGGACAGTACGAGCAGTACTTC. It codes for CASGDRGQYEQYF.